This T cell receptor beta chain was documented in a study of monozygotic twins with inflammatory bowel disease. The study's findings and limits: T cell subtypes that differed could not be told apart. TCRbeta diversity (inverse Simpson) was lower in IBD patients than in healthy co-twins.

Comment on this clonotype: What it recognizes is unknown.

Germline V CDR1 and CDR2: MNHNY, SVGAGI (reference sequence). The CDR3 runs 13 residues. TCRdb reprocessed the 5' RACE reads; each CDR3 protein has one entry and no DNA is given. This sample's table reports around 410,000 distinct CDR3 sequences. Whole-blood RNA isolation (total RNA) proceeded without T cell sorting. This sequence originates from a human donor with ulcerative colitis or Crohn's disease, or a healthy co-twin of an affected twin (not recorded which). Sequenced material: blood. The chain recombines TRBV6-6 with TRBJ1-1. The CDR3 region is CAAGGWMNTEAFF.